The clone carrying this T cell receptor (beta chain) was counted at least ten times. No antigen is known for it. MiXCR, applied by TCRdb to the 5' RACE reads, yields one record per CDR3 protein. The sample shows thousands of distinct CDR3 sequences, 1% to 1.5% of them seen only once. Stated time point: sample taken at primary tumor resection. The sequenced material consisted of unsorted whole RNA from tumor, nontumor lung or frozen PBMC. These data are taken from a study of spatial heterogeneity in lung cancer. Losses at the gene ends were 4 bases for V and 5 bases for J; bases not matched to a gene: 6. CDR1 is LGHDT and CDR2 is YNNKEL in the germline V gene (reference sequence). The CDR3 has 14 amino acids. Notes on the study in general: It was found that expanded intratumoral alpha and beta TCR counts tracked tumor mutation counts.

This chain uses TRBV3-1 with TRBJ2-5; TRBD2 aligns across 8 bases. The receptor's source is a male donor with early-stage non-small cell lung cancer. Here the sequenced sample was lung tumor tissue, taken at surgery. The CDR3 is CASSPGGAVETQYF. As DNA, the CDR3 is TGTGCCAGCAGCCCCGGGGGGGCGGTGGAGACCCAGTACTTC.